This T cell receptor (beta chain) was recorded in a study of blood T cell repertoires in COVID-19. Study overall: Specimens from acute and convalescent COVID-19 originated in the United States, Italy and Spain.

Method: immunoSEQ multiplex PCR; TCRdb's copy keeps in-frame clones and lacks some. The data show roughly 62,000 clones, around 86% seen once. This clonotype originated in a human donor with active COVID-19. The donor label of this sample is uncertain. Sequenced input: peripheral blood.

The CDR3 sequence is CASSQGPNTEAFF. For the CDR3, the DNA is TGTGCCAGCAGCCAGGGGCCGAACACTGAAGCTTTCTTT. The chain has TRBV14 and TRBJ1-1; TRBD1 might be the D (5 bases). This CDR3 has 13 residues. Germline loops: CDR1 SGHDN, CDR2 FVKESK. V shed 3 bases and J shed 1 base, with 6 bases lying between them.